The 11 T cell receptor beta chains given below trace back to one sample, sequenced in a study of shared clonotypes between healthy human individuals. CD45RO-negative CD8 cells positively selected for CCR7 made up the naive population, which excluded terminally differentiated effector memory CD45RA+ cells. The data were produced by immunoSEQ multiplex PCR, yet TCRdb's version contains in-frame clones alone and is incomplete. The table has hundreds of thousands of clones, around 96% seen once. The sample comprised naive CD8+ T cells sorted from blood. The receptors shown here come from a woman in her twenties or thirties in good health.

The CDR3 is CSVVVGYNEQFF. The CDR3 DNA reads TGCAGCGTTGTAGTGGGTTACAATGAGCAGTTCTTC. The chain combines TRBV29-1 with TRBJ2-1, with unresolved D. The CDR3 loop spans 12 amino acids. In germline, CDR1 is SQVTM, CDR2 ANQGSEA. The germline V and J ends were trimmed by 4 bases and 4 bases, with 8 bases remaining between them.

This CDR3 reads CASSSVTSGRLDTQYF. Here the CDR3 DNA reads TGTGCCAGCAGCTCCGTGACTAGCGGGAGGCTAGATACGCAGTATTTT. The V call is TRBV7-6, the J call TRBJ2-3; TRBD2 matches at 13 bases. This CDR3 spans 16 amino acids. The J segment lost 5 bases and the V segment lost 4 bases, leaving 6 bases of the junction unmatched. In germline, CDR1 is SGHVS, CDR2 FNYEAQ.

The sample holds a few counts of this clone. Other DNA sequences of this sample code for an identical CDR3. The chain recombines TRBV27 with TRBJ2-7; no definite D call. The CDR3 is made up of 12 amino acids. In germline, CDR1 is MNHEY, CDR2 SMNVEV (reference sequence). V lost 4 bases to trimming and J lost 0 bases, with 4 bases between them. In DNA form, the CDR3 reads TGTGCCAGCAGTTCCAACTCCTACGAGCAGTACTTC. It is translated as CASSSNSYEQYF.

The chain employs TRBV2 and TRBJ2-7, with a weak D call TRBD1 (6 bases). V was pared by 3 bases and J by 7 bases, with 10 bases between. Germline V gene sequence: CDR1 SNHLY, CDR2 FYNNEI. This CDR3 is 12 amino acids long. The CDR3 reads CASSDWGLEQYF. Here the CDR3 DNA reads TGTGCCAGCAGTGACTGGGGGCTAGAGCAGTACTTC.

The chain combines TRBV27 with TRBJ2-3; D could derive from TRBD1 or TRBD2 (6 bases each). Germline V gene data show CDR1 as MNHEY and CDR2 as SMNVEV (reference sequence). CDR3 size: 16 residues. Trimming cost V 0 bases and J 3 bases, with 13 bases left between them. The CDR3 DNA follows: TGTGCCAGCAGTTTATCGGTCGGGGGCTCGACAGATACGCAGTATTTT. Amino acid sequence: CASSLSVGGSTDTQYF.

The chain uses TRBV7-9 and TRBJ2-7; no definite D call. V lost 3 bases to trimming and J lost 7 bases, with 10 bases between them. CDR1 is SEHNR, CDR2 FQNEAQ, per germline (reference sequence). This CDR3 has 12 residues. CDR3: CASSFYGIEQYF. The CDR3 DNA is TGTGCCAGCAGCTTTTACGGAATAGAGCAGTACTTC.

This rearrangement joins TRBV2 to TRBJ2-7; 9 bases agree with TRBD1. The CDR3 contains 13 residues. Germline CDR1 SNHLY, CDR2 FYNNEI. Trimming removed 6 bases from V and 5 bases from J; junction bases left unmatched: 5. The CDR3 protein is CASSETGGHEQYF. The DNA of the CDR3 is TGTGCCAGCAGCGAAACAGGGGGCCACGAGCAGTACTTC.

This clone was counted a single time. Other nucleotide sequences in the sample specify the same CDR3. The rearrangement links TRBV29-1 to TRBJ2-5, with a weak D call TRBD1 (6 bases). TRBJ2-7 matches the DNA end more closely, so the J call is doubtful. The CDR3 is 11 residues long. CDR1 and CDR2 (germline): SQVTM, ANQGSEA. The CDR3 nucleotides read TGCAGCGCCACACAGGGCTACGAGCAGTACTTC. It translates to CSATQGYEQYF.

The chain recombines TRBV28 with TRBJ1-1, with TRBD1 as a possible D gene (5 bases). Germline CDR1 and CDR2: MDHEN and SYDVKM. With 10 bases removed from V and 2 bases from J, the gap between germline ends came to 17 bases. This CDR3 region has 14 residues. The CDR3 reads CATLTRAQNTEAFF. For the CDR3, the DNA is TGTGCCACCCTCACCAGGGCTCAAAACACTGAAGCTTTCTTT.

J is TRBJ2-1 and V is TRBV27, with 8 nucleotides matching TRBD1. The germline gives CDR1 MNHEY, CDR2 SMNVEV (reference sequence). V shed 7 bases and J 8 bases; nucleotides not matched to a gene: 7. The CDR3 covers 13 residues. CDR3: CASNQGTGHEQFF. CDR3 nucleotide sequence: TGTGCCAGCAACCAAGGGACAGGCCATGAGCAGTTCTTC.

The V gene is TRBV19, the J gene TRBJ1-1; TRBD1 might be the D (5 bases). This CDR3 contains 13 residues. Trimming pared 11 bases from V and 1 base from J, leaving 14 bases between. CDR1 is LNHDA and CDR2 is SQIVND in the germline V gene (reference sequence). In DNA form, the CDR3 reads TGTGCCTCCGGGGGGGTAACGAACACTGAAGCTTTCTTT. It yields the protein CASGGVTNTEAFF.